Given below is one TCR beta chain in context. The CDR3 runs to 14 residues. V trimming: 9 bases; J trimming: 2 bases; junction bases outside the gene matches: 6. Germline CDR1 and CDR2: LNHDA and SQIVND (reference sequence). This specimen belongs to a study of blood T cell repertoires in COVID-19. Study as a whole: PBMCs, B-cell-depleted T cells, or T cells provided the cDNA or gDNA that made up the material.

As handled by the study authors: Scientists estimated how many nucleated cells there were by amplifying reference gene primers. Clones were sequenced by immunoSEQ multiplex PCR, and TCRdb holds only the in-frame ones, with some missing. V, J and clone size are taken as reported in that table, and D and trimming were inferred from the DNA itself. Of 100,000 to 150,000 clones listed, less than 90% were seen once; the top ten hold about 2.5%. Participant ages covered roughly 18 to 89 years across 20 to 25 US areas. Cohorts were assigned according to the clinical history that participants reported. The sample consisted of PBMCs or T cells enriched from blood (not recorded which). This rearrangement joins TRBV19 to TRBJ1-2; 10 nucleotides match TRBD1. The clonotype comes from a woman aged 45-65 years who had recovered from COVID-19. The CDR3 DNA follows: TGTGCCAGCCTTTGGACAGGGGGAAACTATGGCTACACCTTC. This sequence encodes CASLWTGGNYGYTF.